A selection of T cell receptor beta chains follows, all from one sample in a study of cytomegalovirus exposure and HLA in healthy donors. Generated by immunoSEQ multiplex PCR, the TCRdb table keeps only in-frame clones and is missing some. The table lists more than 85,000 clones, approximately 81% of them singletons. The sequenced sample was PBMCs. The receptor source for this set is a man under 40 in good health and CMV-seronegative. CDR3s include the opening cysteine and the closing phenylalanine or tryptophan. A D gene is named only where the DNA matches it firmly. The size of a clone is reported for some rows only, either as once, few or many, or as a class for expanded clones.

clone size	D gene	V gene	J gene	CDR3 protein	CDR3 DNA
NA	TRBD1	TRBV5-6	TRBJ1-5	CASRRQGVQPQHF	TGTGCCAGCAGACGACAGGGAGTGCAGCCCCAGCATTTT
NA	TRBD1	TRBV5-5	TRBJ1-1	CASSWGQGRRMNTEAFF	TGTGCCAGCAGCTGGGGACAGGGACGTCGCATGAACACTGAAGCTTTCTTT
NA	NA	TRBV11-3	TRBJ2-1	CASSFRGGYNEQFF	TGTGCCAGCAGTTTTAGGGGGGGGTACAATGAGCAGTTCTTC
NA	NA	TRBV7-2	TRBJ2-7	CASSSAFRGYEQYF	TGTGCCAGCAGCTCCGCCTTTAGAGGGTACGAGCAGTACTTC
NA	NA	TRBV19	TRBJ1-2	CASSTPIFRGSVDGYTF	TGTGCCAGTAGTACCCCGATCTTTAGGGGCAGCGTGGATGGCTACACCTTC
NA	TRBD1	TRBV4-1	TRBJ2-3	CASSHVDRGADTQYF	TGCGCCAGCAGCCATGTGGACAGGGGTGCAGATACGCAGTATTTT
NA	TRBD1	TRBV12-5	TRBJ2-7	CASGLVNPGTGEDEQYF	TGTGCTAGTGGTTTGGTGAACCCCGGGACAGGGGAGGACGAGCAGTACTTC
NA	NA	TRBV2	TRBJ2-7	CASSEQAYEQYF	TGTGCCAGCAGTGAACAGGCCTACGAGCAGTACTTC
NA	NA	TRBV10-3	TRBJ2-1	CAISGSTGVSYNEQFF	TGTGCCATCAGTGGATCCACGGGAGTCTCCTACAATGAGCAGTTCTTC
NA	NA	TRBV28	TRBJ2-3	CASIRSKTVSRNTDTQYF	TGTGCCAGCATTCGATCTAAGACTGTTAGTAGAAACACAGATACGCAGTATTTT
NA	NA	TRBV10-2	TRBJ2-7	CASGQGGAYEQYF	TGCGCCAGCGGGCAGGGTGGCGCCTACGAGCAGTACTTC
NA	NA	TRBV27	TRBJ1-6	CASSFQGPSLAGGTLHF	TGTGCCAGCAGTTTCCAGGGGCCTTCGCTGGCGGGGGGGACCCTCCACTTT
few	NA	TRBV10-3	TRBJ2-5	CAIRATNAGTNQETQYF	TGTGCCATCAGAGCTACGAACGCCGGGACAAACCAAGAGACCCAGTACTTC
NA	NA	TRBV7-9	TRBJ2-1	CASSLGSGIGYNEQFF	TGTGCCAGCAGCTTAGGTTCAGGGATTGGGTACAATGAGCAGTTCTTC
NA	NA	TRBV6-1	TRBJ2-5	CASRDTPKETQYF	TGTGCCAGCCGGGACACTCCTAAAGAGACCCAGTACTTC
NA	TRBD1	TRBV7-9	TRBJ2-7	CASNLEGQGYSYEQYF	TGTGCCAGCAACTTAGAGGGACAGGGGTACTCCTACGAGCAGTACTTC
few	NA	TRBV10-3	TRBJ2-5	CAISESRGYQTQYF	TGTGCCATCAGTGAGTCACGCGGCTATCAGACCCAGTACTTC
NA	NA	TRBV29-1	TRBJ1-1	CSGSQGSEAFF	TGCAGCGGCTCACAGGGATCTGAAGCTTTCTTT
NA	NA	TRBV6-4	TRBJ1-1	CASSALGATEAFF	TGTGCCAGCAGTGCGCTCGGAGCGACTGAAGCTTTCTTT
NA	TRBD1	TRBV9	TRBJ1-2	CASSGNGQGNGYTF	TGTGCCAGCAGCGGCAATGGACAGGGGAATGGCTACACCTTC
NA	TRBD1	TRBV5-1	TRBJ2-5	CASSTGTVTAKETQYF	TGCGCCAGCAGCACCGGGACAGTCACTGCCAAAGAGACCCAGTACTTC
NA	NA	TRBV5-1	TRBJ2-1	CASSLRESSYNEQFF	TGCGCCAGCAGCTTGCGAGAGAGCTCCTACAATGAGCAGTTCTTC
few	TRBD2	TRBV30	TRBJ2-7	CAWTKAGERYEQYF	TGTGCCTGGACAAAGGCGGGAGAGCGGTACGAGCAGTACTTC
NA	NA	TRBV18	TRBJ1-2	CASSPPGADGGYTF	TGTGCCAGCTCACCACCGGGGGCGGACGGCGGCTACACCTTC
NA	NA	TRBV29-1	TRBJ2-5	CSVERLEVLQETQYF	TGCAGCGTTGAAAGACTAGAAGTCTTACAAGAGACCCAGTACTTC
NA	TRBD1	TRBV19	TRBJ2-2	CASSDRQGSRTGELFF	TGTGCCAGTAGTGACAGACAGGGTAGTCGGACCGGGGAGCTGTTTTTT
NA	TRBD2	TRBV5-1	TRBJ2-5	CASSSILAGPGETQYF	TGCGCCAGCAGCTCGATCTTAGCGGGGCCTGGGGAGACCCAGTACTTC
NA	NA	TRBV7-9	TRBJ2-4	CASSLVLGPGKNIQYF	TGTGCCAGCAGCTTAGTACTAGGGCCCGGCAAAAACATTCAGTACTTC
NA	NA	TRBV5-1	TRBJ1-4	CASSGGDTNEKLFF	TGCGCCAGCAGCGGGGGGGACACTAATGAAAAACTGTTTTTT
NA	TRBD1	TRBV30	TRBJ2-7	CAYDRGVSYEQYF	TGTGCCTACGACAGGGGAGTTTCCTACGAGCAGTACTTC
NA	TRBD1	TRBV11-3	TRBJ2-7	CASSRRDSYEQYF	TGTGCCAGCAGCCGCCGGGACAGCTACGAGCAGTACTTC
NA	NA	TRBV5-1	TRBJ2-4	CASSLREKNIQYF	TGCGCCAGCAGCTTGCGGGAGAAAAACATTCAGTACTTC
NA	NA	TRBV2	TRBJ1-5	CASSSNSNQPQHF	TGTGCCAGCAGTAGCAACAGCAATCAGCCCCAGCATTTT